Listed here is a single T cell receptor (beta chain). Its antigen is unknown. The sample is drawn from a study of cytomegalovirus exposure and HLA in healthy donors. PCR employed 60 Vbeta and 13 Jbeta primers. Assay used: immunoSEQ multiplex PCR; TCRdb lists only in-frame clones, some missing. The sample lists about 100,000 clones; approximately 75% were seen once. CDR1 SQVTM and CDR2 ANQGSEA come from the germline V gene. V dropped 7 bases and J dropped 1 base, with 16 bases sitting between them. The CDR3 loop spans 14 amino acids. Study-level findings and limits: Productive status was seen about 87% or about 30% of the time for most TCR beta V segments in an earlier analysis.

The genes are TRBV29-1 and TRBJ1-1, with D perhaps TRBD1 (6 bases). This sequence originates from a woman aged 40 to 50 in good health and CMV-seronegative. The material sequenced was PBMCs. CDR3 region: CSAVRGAKNTEAFF. The CDR3 DNA follows: TGCAGCGCCGTCCGGGGGGCGAAGAACACTGAAGCTTTCTTT.